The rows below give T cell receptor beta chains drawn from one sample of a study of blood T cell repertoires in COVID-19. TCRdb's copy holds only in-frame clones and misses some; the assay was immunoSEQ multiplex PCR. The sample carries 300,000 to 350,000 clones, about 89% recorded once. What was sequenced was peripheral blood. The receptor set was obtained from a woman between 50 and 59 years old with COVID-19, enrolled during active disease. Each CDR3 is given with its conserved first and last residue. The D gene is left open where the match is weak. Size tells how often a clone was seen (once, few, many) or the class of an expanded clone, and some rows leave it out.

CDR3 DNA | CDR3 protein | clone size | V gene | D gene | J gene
TGTGCCAGTATGGTACTAGCGGGAGGGGGTCTGTTTTTT | CASMVLAGGGLFF | NA | TRBV19 | TRBD2 | TRBJ2-2
TGTGCCAGCAGCCTGACGGGCAGGGGGAGAAGCAATCAGCCCCAGCATTTT | CASSLTGRGRSNQPQHF | NA | TRBV13 | TRBD1 | TRBJ1-5
TGTGCCAGCAGCCGGACACTGAACTCTGGAAACACCATATATTTT | CASSRTLNSGNTIYF | NA | TRBV3-1/TRBV3-2 | NA | TRBJ1-3
TGTGCCACCAGCAGAGACCCCGGGATAAGAACAGATACGCAGTATTTT | CATSRDPGIRTDTQYF | NA | TRBV15 | NA | TRBJ2-3
TGTGCCAGCAGCCCGGGGGACGGCTACACTGAAGCTTTCTTT | CASSPGDGYTEAFF | NA | TRBV7-6 | NA | TRBJ1-1
TGTGCCAGCAGTTACTCCTACGTTGAGTACTTC | CASSYSYVEYF | NA | TRBV6-5 | NA | TRBJ2-7
TGTGCCAGCAGTTTATTCCATCCAGAGACCCAGTACTTC | CASSLFHPETQYF | NA | TRBV12-3/TRBV12-4 | NA | TRBJ2-5
TGCGCCAGCAGCTTCACTGTTCAAAATGAGCAGTTCTTC | CASSFTVQNEQFF | NA | TRBV5-1 | NA | TRBJ2-1
TGTGCCAGCAGCGTAACAATGAACACTGAAGCTTTCTTT | CASSVTMNTEAFF | NA | TRBV7-2 | NA | TRBJ1-1
TGTGCCAGCAGCCCTATGACTAGCGGGAGGAGTAAAGAGACCCAGTACTTC | CASSPMTSGRSKETQYF | NA | TRBV6-2/TRBV6-3 | TRBD2 | TRBJ2-5
TGTGCCACCAGCAAGGACAGAAGCACAGATACGCAGTATTTT | CATSKDRSTDTQYF | NA | TRBV15 | NA | TRBJ2-3
TGTGCCAGCAGCCAAGTGGGACAGGGGGTTCGGGGAGACACTGAAGCTTTCTTT | CASSQVGQGVRGDTEAFF | once | TRBV14 | TRBD1 | TRBJ1-1
TGCGCCAGCAGTGGCCGGGACAGTAGCGGGAGGCCACACCGGGTAGGTGAGCAGTTCTTC | CASSGRDSSGRPHRVGEQFF | NA | TRBV10-1 | TRBD2 | TRBJ2-1
TGCAGCGTTCGGACTGGATTCGGTGAGCAGTTCTTC | CSVRTGFGEQFF | NA | TRBV29-1 | NA | TRBJ2-1
TGCAGCGTGACACTCACAGGGTTTTACCACAATGAGCAGTTCTTC | CSVTLTGFYHNEQFF | NA | TRBV29-1 | NA | TRBJ2-1
TGTGCCAGCAGCACGCTAGCGGGAGGGCCAACAGATACGCAGTATTTT | CASSTLAGGPTDTQYF | NA | TRBV7-6 | TRBD2 | TRBJ2-3
TGCAGCGGTCGGACCACAGGGGTTTTGAACACTGAAGCTTTCTTT | CSGRTTGVLNTEAFF | NA | TRBV29-1 | TRBD1 | TRBJ1-1
TGCGCCAGCAGCTTGTTGCGGACTAGCGCCCTGAATACGCAGTATTTT | CASSLLRTSALNTQYF | NA | TRBV5-1 | TRBD2 | TRBJ2-3
TGTGCCAGCAGCGATACAGACAGGCGGAACACTGAAGCTTTCTTT | CASSDTDRRNTEAFF | NA | TRBV5-6 | NA | TRBJ1-1
TGTGCCAGCTCACCACAGGGAGTTGGCAATGAGCAGTTCTTC | CASSPQGVGNEQFF | NA | TRBV18 | NA | TRBJ2-1
TGTGCCAGTAGTGGGGGGAATTGGGGTGAAGCTTTCTTT | CASSGGNWGEAFF | NA | TRBV19 | NA | TRBJ1-1
TGTGCCAGCAGTGATTTTTATAGGACAGGGTATCGGAGCAATGAGCAGTTCTTC | CASSDFYRTGYRSNEQFF | NA | TRBV2 | TRBD1 | TRBJ2-1
TGCGCCAGCAGTCAGTCGGGGGGCGGTGGCTATGGCTACACCTTC | CASSQSGGGGYGYTF | NA | TRBV5-1 | NA | TRBJ1-2
TGTGCCAGCAGCCAGTTGGGACTAGCGGGCACAGATACGCAGTATTTT | CASSQLGLAGTDTQYF | NA | TRBV4-2 | TRBD2 | TRBJ2-3
TGCGCCAGCAGCCCGTCTAGCGGGAGGAGCTCCTACAATGAGCAGTTCTTC | CASSPSSGRSSYNEQFF | NA | TRBV5-1 | TRBD2 | TRBJ2-1
TGTGCCAGCAGCACCCCTAGCGGGGGTAGCGAGCAGTACTTC | CASSTPSGGSEQYF | NA | TRBV28 | TRBD2 | TRBJ2-7